These T cell receptor beta chains were read from a single sample in a study of blood T cells in healthy people across ages. TCRdb recomputed calls from the 5' RACE reads with MiXCR, one row per CDR3 protein. The data contain 700,000 to 900,000 distinct CDR3 sequences, around half of them seen just once; the ten biggest clones take up about 42%. The sample comprised blood. The origin of the receptors is an elderly man in good health. Each CDR3 is given with its conserved first and last residue. Each record gives: V gene, J gene, D gene, clone size, CDR3 DNA, CDR3 protein. A D gene is named only where the DNA matches it firmly. Rows give clone size only sometimes, using once, few, many, or a class for an expanded clone.

V gene: TRBV4-1; J gene: TRBJ2-7; D gene: TRBD1; clone size: few; CDR3 DNA: TGCGCCAGCAGCTACGGGACAGGGTACGAGCAGTACTTC; CDR3 protein: CASSYGTGYEQYF
V gene: TRBV10-2; J gene: TRBJ2-1; D gene: TRBD2; clone size: NA; CDR3 DNA: TGCGCCAGCAGCCGCTGGCTAGCGGGAGGATACAATGAGCAGTTCTTC; CDR3 protein: CASSRWLAGGYNEQFF
V gene: TRBV7-2; J gene: TRBJ2-7; D gene: NA; clone size: many; CDR3 DNA: TGTGCCAGCAGCTTCAGGGGAAACGAGCAGTACTTC; CDR3 protein: CASSFRGNEQYF
V gene: TRBV10-3; J gene: TRBJ2-1; D gene: NA; clone size: NA; CDR3 DNA: TGTGCCATCAGTGAGAATCTTTACAGTGAGCAGTTCTTC; CDR3 protein: CAISENLYSEQFF
V gene: TRBV11-3; J gene: TRBJ2-1; D gene: TRBD2; clone size: NA; CDR3 DNA: TGTGCCAGCAGCTTAGATGCCCCGGGAGGGTTCTACAATGAGCAGTTCTTC; CDR3 protein: CASSLDAPGGFYNEQFF
V gene: TRBV2; J gene: TRBJ2-1; D gene: NA; clone size: few; CDR3 DNA: TGTGCCAGCAGTGAAGATCGGCCGGCTAAGCAGTTCTTC; CDR3 protein: CASSEDRPAKQFF
V gene: TRBV5-1; J gene: TRBJ1-5; D gene: NA; clone size: NA; CDR3 DNA: TGCGCCAGCAGCTTGGGGGGGATGGCTCAGCCCCAGCATTTT; CDR3 protein: CASSLGGMAQPQHF
V gene: TRBV9; J gene: TRBJ2-1; D gene: NA; clone size: NA; CDR3 DNA: TGTGCCAGCAGCGTAGCCAAAAACGGCACGGAGTGGGACAATGAGCAGTTCTTC; CDR3 protein: CASSVAKNGTEWDNEQFF
V gene: TRBV19; J gene: TRBJ2-5; D gene: NA; clone size: NA; CDR3 DNA: TGTGCCAGCGCCTATACATCTGGAGAGACCCAGTACTTC; CDR3 protein: CASAYTSGETQYF
V gene: TRBV5-1; J gene: TRBJ2-7; D gene: NA; clone size: NA; CDR3 DNA: TGCGCCAGCAGCTTGGCCGGGGACAACTCCTACGAGCAGTACTTC; CDR3 protein: CASSLAGDNSYEQYF
V gene: TRBV6-1; J gene: TRBJ2-3; D gene: TRBD2; clone size: NA; CDR3 DNA: TGTGCCAGCAGTAAACGGGAGGGAGGTGACAGAGACGCGTATTTT; CDR3 protein: CASSKREGGDRDAYF
V gene: TRBV6-1; J gene: TRBJ1-2; D gene: NA; clone size: NA; CDR3 DNA: TGTGCCAGCAGGGGCCATGGCTACACCTTC; CDR3 protein: CASRGHGYTF
V gene: TRBV12-3/TRBV12-4; J gene: TRBJ2-7; D gene: NA; clone size: many; CDR3 DNA: TGTGCCAGCAGCTTTCGAAGCTACGAGCAGTACTTC; CDR3 protein: CASSFRSYEQYF
V gene: TRBV28; J gene: TRBJ2-7; D gene: NA; clone size: once; CDR3 DNA: TGTGCCAGCAGGCGGGGCGTCATAGGGGACGAGCAGTACTTC; CDR3 protein: CASRRGVIGDEQYF
V gene: TRBV7-3; J gene: TRBJ2-1; D gene: TRBD2; clone size: NA; CDR3 DNA: TGTGCCAGCAGCGCCGGACTAGCGGGAGAGGAACAGTTCTTC; CDR3 protein: CASSAGLAGEEQFF
V gene: TRBV6-1; J gene: TRBJ2-3; D gene: NA; clone size: NA; CDR3 DNA: TGTGCCAGCAGTGAAGGGGACTTCACGTATTTT; CDR3 protein: CASSEGDFTYF
V gene: TRBV15; J gene: TRBJ2-1; D gene: NA; clone size: NA; CDR3 DNA: TGTGCCACCAGCACTTTTGGGGACGAGACAAGGAATGAGCAGTTCTTC; CDR3 protein: CATSTFGDETRNEQFF
V gene: TRBV24-1; J gene: TRBJ2-3; D gene: TRBD2; clone size: few; CDR3 DNA: TGTGCCACGGCGCCTAGCGGCTACACAGATACGCAGTATTTT; CDR3 protein: CATAPSGYTDTQYF
V gene: TRBV12-3/TRBV12-4; J gene: TRBJ1-5; D gene: NA; clone size: NA; CDR3 DNA: TGTGCCAGCAGGGCGGCTCAAGAGACCCAGCATTTT; CDR3 protein: CASRAAQETQHF
V gene: TRBV6-2/TRBV6-3; J gene: TRBJ2-1; D gene: NA; clone size: NA; CDR3 DNA: TGTACCAGCCAACGGGATAGATCCTACAATGAGCAGTTCTTC; CDR3 protein: CTSQRDRSYNEQFF
V gene: TRBV20-1; J gene: TRBJ2-7; D gene: NA; clone size: NA; CDR3 DNA: TGCAGTGCTAGAAAAGCGGGCCTACTCCTCTACGAGCAGTACTTC; CDR3 protein: CSARKAGLLLYEQYF
V gene: TRBV10-2; J gene: TRBJ2-3; D gene: NA; clone size: NA; CDR3 DNA: TGCGCCAGCAGTGAAGGGGCGGGATCGCACAGATACGCGTATTTT; CDR3 protein: CASSEGAGSHRYAYF
V gene: TRBV20-1; J gene: TRBJ2-1; D gene: TRBD1; clone size: NA; CDR3 DNA: TGCAGTGCTAGGAACCCTGGGACAGGGGTCACTGAGCAGTTCTTC; CDR3 protein: CSARNPGTGVTEQFF
V gene: TRBV6-5; J gene: TRBJ2-7; D gene: NA; clone size: NA; CDR3 DNA: TGTGCCAGCAGACCCACAGACCGGGGAGACTACGAGCAGTACTTC; CDR3 protein: CASRPTDRGDYEQYF
V gene: TRBV5-1; J gene: TRBJ2-3; D gene: TRBD1; clone size: NA; CDR3 DNA: TGCGCCAGCGCCACAGGGGCCGTATGGAGCACAGATACGCAGTATTTT; CDR3 protein: CASATGAVWSTDTQYF
V gene: TRBV15; J gene: TRBJ1-1; D gene: NA; clone size: few; CDR3 DNA: TGTGCCACCAGCAGAGATCAGGGGTCTTCGGGGATTGAAGCTTTCTTT; CDR3 protein: CATSRDQGSSGIEAFF
V gene: TRBV5-1; J gene: TRBJ2-5; D gene: NA; clone size: NA; CDR3 DNA: TGCGCCAGCAGCTTACGACAGGACAAAGAGACCCAGTACTTC; CDR3 protein: CASSLRQDKETQYF
V gene: TRBV7-2; J gene: TRBJ2-3; D gene: NA; clone size: few; CDR3 DNA: TGTGCCAGCAGGCACAGTGGGACAGATACGCAGTATTTT; CDR3 protein: CASRHSGTDTQYF
V gene: TRBV12-3/TRBV12-4; J gene: TRBJ1-2; D gene: TRBD1; clone size: NA; CDR3 DNA: TGTGCCAGCACTACAGGGGCTAACTATGGCTACACCTTC; CDR3 protein: CASTTGANYGYTF
V gene: TRBV5-6; J gene: TRBJ1-1; D gene: NA; clone size: NA; CDR3 DNA: TGTGCCAGCAGCCCACAATCGGTGGGAGGGGCTTTCTTT; CDR3 protein: CASSPQSVGGAFF
V gene: TRBV20-1; J gene: TRBJ2-3; D gene: NA; clone size: NA; CDR3 DNA: TGCAGTGCTAGAGTGTCCGCCGGGGCAACACGACTGGCCACAGATACGCAGTATTTT; CDR3 protein: CSARVSAGATRLATDTQYF
V gene: TRBV20-1; J gene: TRBJ1-1; D gene: TRBD1; clone size: NA; CDR3 DNA: TGCAGTGCTAGAGACGAGACAGGGGGTGAAGCTTTCTTT; CDR3 protein: CSARDETGGEAFF
V gene: TRBV24-1; J gene: TRBJ2-5; D gene: NA; clone size: NA; CDR3 DNA: TGTGCCACCAGTGATTCGACAGGGAGGACAGAGACCCAGTACTTC; CDR3 protein: CATSDSTGRTETQYF
V gene: TRBV29-1; J gene: TRBJ1-4; D gene: NA; clone size: NA; CDR3 DNA: TGCAGCACCGCAGACGGCGCGAATGAAAAACTGTTTTTT; CDR3 protein: CSTADGANEKLFF
V gene: TRBV15; J gene: TRBJ2-1; D gene: TRBD2; clone size: NA; CDR3 DNA: TGTGCCACCAGCAGAAGACTAGCCGCCAGCTCCTACAATGAGCAGTTCTTC; CDR3 protein: CATSRRLAASSYNEQFF
V gene: TRBV20-1; J gene: TRBJ1-2; D gene: NA; clone size: few; CDR3 DNA: TGCAGTGCTAGGGGGGCTCGGGGCTACACCTTC; CDR3 protein: CSARGARGYTF
V gene: TRBV14; J gene: TRBJ2-3; D gene: TRBD2; clone size: few; CDR3 DNA: TGTGCCAGCAGCCCCAGCGGGACGATTGTACGAGACGCGTATTTT; CDR3 protein: CASSPSGTIVRDAYF
V gene: TRBV29-1; J gene: TRBJ2-3; D gene: NA; clone size: NA; CDR3 DNA: TGCAGCGTTGAGGAAGGGGGACCAGATACGCAGTATTTT; CDR3 protein: CSVEEGGPDTQYF
V gene: TRBV27; J gene: TRBJ2-7; D gene: TRBD1; clone size: NA; CDR3 DNA: TGTGCCAGCAGTTTGGTTACGCGGCAGGGGGCCCCCTACGAGCAGTACTTC; CDR3 protein: CASSLVTRQGAPYEQYF
V gene: TRBV6-1; J gene: TRBJ2-5; D gene: NA; clone size: few; CDR3 DNA: TGTGCCAGCAGTGAGTCTCAGGGCGGGGAGACCCAGTACTTC; CDR3 protein: CASSESQGGETQYF
V gene: TRBV6-2/TRBV6-3; J gene: TRBJ2-7; D gene: TRBD1; clone size: many; CDR3 DNA: TGTGCCAGCAGCCGGACAGGGGCCTACGAGCAGTACTTC; CDR3 protein: CASSRTGAYEQYF
V gene: TRBV4-2; J gene: TRBJ1-2; D gene: NA; clone size: NA; CDR3 DNA: TGTGCCAGCAGCCAAGAGCCGGATCCTAACTATGGCTACACCTTC; CDR3 protein: CASSQEPDPNYGYTF
V gene: TRBV12-3/TRBV12-4; J gene: TRBJ2-4; D gene: NA; clone size: NA; CDR3 DNA: TGTGCCAGCAGTTCGGCAAAGGGGATTCAGTACTTC; CDR3 protein: CASSSAKGIQYF
V gene: TRBV18; J gene: TRBJ2-1; D gene: TRBD1; clone size: NA; CDR3 DNA: TGTGCCAGCTCACGGGACAGGGCGAATGAGCAGTTCTTC; CDR3 protein: CASSRDRANEQFF
V gene: TRBV20-1; J gene: TRBJ1-1; D gene: TRBD1; clone size: NA; CDR3 DNA: TGCAGTGCTAGCGCCGGCTGGACAGGGAAGGACACTGAAGCTTTCTTT; CDR3 protein: CSASAGWTGKDTEAFF
V gene: TRBV5-1; J gene: TRBJ2-1; D gene: TRBD2; clone size: NA; CDR3 DNA: TGCGCCAGCAGCGTATCTAGCGGGAGTACCTACAATGAGCAGTTCTTC; CDR3 protein: CASSVSSGSTYNEQFF
V gene: TRBV6-2/TRBV6-3; J gene: TRBJ2-1; D gene: NA; clone size: NA; CDR3 DNA: TGTGCCAGCAGTCCCACACACAATGAGCAGTTCTTC; CDR3 protein: CASSPTHNEQFF
V gene: TRBV12-3/TRBV12-4; J gene: TRBJ2-7; D gene: TRBD1; clone size: NA; CDR3 DNA: TGTGCCAGCAGTTTAGCCCCCGACAGGGGAGTATACGAGCAGTACTTC; CDR3 protein: CASSLAPDRGVYEQYF
V gene: TRBV24-1; J gene: TRBJ2-5; D gene: NA; clone size: few; CDR3 DNA: TGTGCCACCAGTGAAGCTCCTTTAGAGACCCAGTACTTC; CDR3 protein: CATSEAPLETQYF
V gene: TRBV9; J gene: TRBJ2-3; D gene: TRBD2; clone size: NA; CDR3 DNA: TGTGCCAGCAGCGTAGCGCTAGCGGGAAGGGATAGATACGCGTATTTT; CDR3 protein: CASSVALAGRDRYAYF
V gene: TRBV20-1; J gene: TRBJ1-4; D gene: TRBD1; clone size: NA; CDR3 DNA: TGCAGTGCTCCGGAGGACAGGGGAGCGACAACTAATGAAAAACTGTTTTTT; CDR3 protein: CSAPEDRGATTNEKLFF
V gene: TRBV29-1; J gene: TRBJ2-1; D gene: NA; clone size: once; CDR3 DNA: TGCAGCGTTGCTTCGGCCGACTCCTACAATGAGCAGTTCTTC; CDR3 protein: CSVASADSYNEQFF
V gene: TRBV7-2; J gene: TRBJ1-4; D gene: NA; clone size: NA; CDR3 DNA: TGTGCCAGCAGCCCCCCCGGGCAGGAGAAACTGTTTTTT; CDR3 protein: CASSPPGQEKLFF
V gene: TRBV9; J gene: TRBJ2-6; D gene: NA; clone size: few; CDR3 DNA: TGTGCCAGCAGCCTAAGTACGAGGGGCAGGGGCTACTCTGGGGCCAACGTCCTGACTTTC; CDR3 protein: CASSLSTRGRGYSGANVLTF
V gene: TRBV29-1; J gene: TRBJ2-1; D gene: TRBD2; clone size: few; CDR3 DNA: TGCAGCGTTGAAGACCTAGCGGGAGGTGTAACCTACAATGAGCAGTTCTTC; CDR3 protein: CSVEDLAGGVTYNEQFF
V gene: TRBV7-2; J gene: TRBJ1-2; D gene: NA; clone size: many; CDR3 DNA: TGTGCCAGCAGCCACCCGGGTCCCAACTATGGCTACACCTTC; CDR3 protein: CASSHPGPNYGYTF
V gene: TRBV5-1; J gene: TRBJ2-5; D gene: NA; clone size: NA; CDR3 DNA: TGCGCCAGCAGCTTCCTCCCGGGACAAGAGACCCAGTACTTC; CDR3 protein: CASSFLPGQETQYF
V gene: TRBV2; J gene: TRBJ1-5; D gene: NA; clone size: NA; CDR3 DNA: TGTGCCAGCAGTGGGGTAGGCGTCACCAATCAGCCCCAGCATTTT; CDR3 protein: CASSGVGVTNQPQHF
V gene: TRBV27; J gene: TRBJ2-1; D gene: TRBD1; clone size: NA; CDR3 DNA: TGTGCCGGCAGTCCCGACAGGGGATACAATGAGCAGTTCTTC; CDR3 protein: CAGSPDRGYNEQFF